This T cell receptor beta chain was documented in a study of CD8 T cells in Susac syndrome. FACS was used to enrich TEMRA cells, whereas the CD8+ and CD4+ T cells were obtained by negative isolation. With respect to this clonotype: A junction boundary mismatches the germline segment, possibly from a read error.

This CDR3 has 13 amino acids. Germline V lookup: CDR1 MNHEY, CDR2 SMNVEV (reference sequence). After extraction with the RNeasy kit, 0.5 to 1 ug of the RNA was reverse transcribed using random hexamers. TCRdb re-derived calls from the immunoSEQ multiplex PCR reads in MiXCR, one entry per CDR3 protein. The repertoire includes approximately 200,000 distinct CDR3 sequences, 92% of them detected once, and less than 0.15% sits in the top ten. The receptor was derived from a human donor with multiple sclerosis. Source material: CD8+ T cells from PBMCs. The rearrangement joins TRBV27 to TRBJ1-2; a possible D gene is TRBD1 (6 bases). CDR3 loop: CASSLAQAQGLRF. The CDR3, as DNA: TGTGCCAGCAGTTTAGCCCAAGCACAGGGTCTCCGCTTC.